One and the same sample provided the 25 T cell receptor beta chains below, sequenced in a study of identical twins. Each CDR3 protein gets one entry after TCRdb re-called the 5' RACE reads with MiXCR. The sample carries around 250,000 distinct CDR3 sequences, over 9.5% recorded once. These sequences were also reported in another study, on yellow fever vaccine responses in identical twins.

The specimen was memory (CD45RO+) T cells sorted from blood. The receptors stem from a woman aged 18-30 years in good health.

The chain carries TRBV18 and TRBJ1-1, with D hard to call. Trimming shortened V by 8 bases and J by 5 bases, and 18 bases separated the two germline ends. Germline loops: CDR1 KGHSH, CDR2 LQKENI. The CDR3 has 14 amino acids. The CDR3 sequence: CASLMWEKKTEAFF. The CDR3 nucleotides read TGTGCCAGCCTAATGTGGGAGAAGAAAACTGAAGCTTTCTTT.

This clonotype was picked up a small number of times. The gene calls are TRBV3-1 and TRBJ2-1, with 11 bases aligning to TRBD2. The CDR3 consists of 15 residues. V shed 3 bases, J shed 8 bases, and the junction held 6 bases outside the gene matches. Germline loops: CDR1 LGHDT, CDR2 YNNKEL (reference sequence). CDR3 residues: CASSHTSGSTYEQFF. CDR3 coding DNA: TGTGCCAGCAGCCATACTAGCGGGAGTACCTATGAGCAGTTCTTC.

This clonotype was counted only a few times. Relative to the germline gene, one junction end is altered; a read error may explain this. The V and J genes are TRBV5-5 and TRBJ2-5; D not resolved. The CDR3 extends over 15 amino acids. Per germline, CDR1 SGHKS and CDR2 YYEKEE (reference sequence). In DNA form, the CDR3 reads TGTGCCAGCAGCTTGGGTCCCCGTCAACGAGAGGCCCAGTACTTC. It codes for CASSLGPRQREAQYF. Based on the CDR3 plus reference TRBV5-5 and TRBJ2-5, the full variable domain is DAGVTQSPTHLIKTRGQQVTLRCSPISGHKSVSWYQQVLGQGPQFIFQYYEKEERGRGNFPDRFSARQFPNYSSELNVNALLLGDSALYLCASSLGPRQREAQYFGPGTRLLVL.

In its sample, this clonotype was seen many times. The CDR3: CASSYSSLAGTDTQYF. CDR3 nucleotide sequence: TGTGCCAGCAGTTACTCGAGCTTAGCCGGCACAGATACGCAGTATTTT. The V call is TRBV6-5, the J call TRBJ2-3; no clear D gene. This CDR3 has 16 residues. Germline V gene lookup returns CDR1 MNHEY and CDR2 SVGAGI. V was shortened by 0 bases and J by 1 base, with 11 bases between the two germline ends.

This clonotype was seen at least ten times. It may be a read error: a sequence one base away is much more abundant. The DNA of the CDR3 is TGCAGTGCTAGAGGGGTCTACGAGCAGTACTTC. This sequence encodes CSARGVYEQYF. This chain links TRBV20-1 with TRBJ2-7; D remains ambiguous. Per germline, CDR1 DFQATT and CDR2 SNEGSKA (reference sequence). The CDR3 loop spans 11 amino acids. The V end was cut by 1 base, the J end by 3 bases, with 4 bases between.

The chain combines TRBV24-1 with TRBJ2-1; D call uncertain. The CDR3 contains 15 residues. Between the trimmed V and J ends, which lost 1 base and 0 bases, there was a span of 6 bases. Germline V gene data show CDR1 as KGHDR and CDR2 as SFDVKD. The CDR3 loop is CATSDLAVSYNEQFF. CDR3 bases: TGTGCCACCAGTGATTTAGCAGTCTCCTACAATGAGCAGTTCTTC.

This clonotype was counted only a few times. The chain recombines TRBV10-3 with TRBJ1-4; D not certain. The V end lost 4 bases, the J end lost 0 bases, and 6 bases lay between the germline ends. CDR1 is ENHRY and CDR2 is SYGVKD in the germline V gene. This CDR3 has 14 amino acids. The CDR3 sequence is CAISGSATNEKLFF. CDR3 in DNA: TGTGCCATCAGTGGTTCTGCAACTAATGAAAAACTGTTTTTT.

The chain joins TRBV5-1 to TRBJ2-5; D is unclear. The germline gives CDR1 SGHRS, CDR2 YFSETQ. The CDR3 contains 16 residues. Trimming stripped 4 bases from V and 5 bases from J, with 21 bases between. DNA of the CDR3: TGCGCCAGCAGCCGCCGCCCGGGCTCCATAAGGGAGACCCAGTACTTC. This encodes CASSRRPGSIRETQYF.

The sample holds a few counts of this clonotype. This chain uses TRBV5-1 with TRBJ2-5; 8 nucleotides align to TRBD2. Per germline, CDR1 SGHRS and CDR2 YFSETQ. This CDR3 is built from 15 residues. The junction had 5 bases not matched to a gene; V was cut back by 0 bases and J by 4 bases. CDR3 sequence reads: CASSLAPGLGETQYF. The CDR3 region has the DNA TGCGCCAGCAGCTTGGCCCCGGGACTAGGAGAGACCCAGTACTTC. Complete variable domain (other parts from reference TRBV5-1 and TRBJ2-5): KAGVTQTPRYLIKTRGQQVTLSCSPISGHRSVSWYQQTPGQGLQFLFEYFSETQRNKGNFPGRFSGRQFSNSRSEMNVSTLELGDSALYLCASSLAPGLGETQYFGPGTRLLVL.

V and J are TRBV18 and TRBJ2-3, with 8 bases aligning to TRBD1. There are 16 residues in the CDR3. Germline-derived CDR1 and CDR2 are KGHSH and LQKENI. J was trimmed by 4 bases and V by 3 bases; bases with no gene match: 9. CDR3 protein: CASSPGTGRRADTQYF. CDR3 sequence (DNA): TGTGCCAGCTCACCCGGGACAGGAAGGAGGGCAGATACGCAGTATTTT.

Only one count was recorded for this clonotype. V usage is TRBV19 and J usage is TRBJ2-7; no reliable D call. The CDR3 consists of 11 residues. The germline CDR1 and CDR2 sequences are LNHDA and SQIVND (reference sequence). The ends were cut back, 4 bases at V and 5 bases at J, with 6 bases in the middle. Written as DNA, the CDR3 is TGTGCCAGTAGTACCTGGGACGAGCAGTACTTC. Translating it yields CASSTWDEQYF.

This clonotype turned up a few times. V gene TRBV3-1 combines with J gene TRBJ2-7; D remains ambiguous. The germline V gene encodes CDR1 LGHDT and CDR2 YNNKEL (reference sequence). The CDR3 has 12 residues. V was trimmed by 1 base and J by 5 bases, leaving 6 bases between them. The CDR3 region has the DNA TGTGCCAGCAGCCAAGTCGATCACGAGCAGTACTTC. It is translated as CASSQVDHEQYF.

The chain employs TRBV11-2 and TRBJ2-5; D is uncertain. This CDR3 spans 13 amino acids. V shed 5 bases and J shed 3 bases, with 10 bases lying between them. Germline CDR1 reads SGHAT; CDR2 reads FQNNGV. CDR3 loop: CASSRTFEETQYF. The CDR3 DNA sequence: TGTGCCAGCAGCCGTACCTTTGAAGAGACCCAGTACTTC.

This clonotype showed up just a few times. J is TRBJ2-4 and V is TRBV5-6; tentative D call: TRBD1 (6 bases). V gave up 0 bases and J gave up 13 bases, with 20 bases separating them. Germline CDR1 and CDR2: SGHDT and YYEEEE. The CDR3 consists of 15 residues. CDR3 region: CASSLVGTPRGGQYF. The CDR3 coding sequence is TGTGCCAGCAGCTTGGTGGGGACGCCCAGGGGTGGGCAGTACTTC.

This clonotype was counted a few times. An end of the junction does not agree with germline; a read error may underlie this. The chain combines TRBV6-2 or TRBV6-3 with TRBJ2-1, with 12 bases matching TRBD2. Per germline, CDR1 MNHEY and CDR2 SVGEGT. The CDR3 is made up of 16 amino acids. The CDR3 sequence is CASSYSVTSGRVEEFF. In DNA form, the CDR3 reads TGTGCCAGCAGTTACTCGGTGACTAGCGGGAGAGTTGAGGAGTTCTTC.

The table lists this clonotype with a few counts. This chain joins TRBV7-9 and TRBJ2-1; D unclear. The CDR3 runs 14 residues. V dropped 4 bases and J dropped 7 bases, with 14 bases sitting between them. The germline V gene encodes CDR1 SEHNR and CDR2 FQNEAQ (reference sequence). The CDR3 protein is CASSSPWTVNEQFF. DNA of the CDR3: TGTGCCAGCAGCTCCCCTTGGACCGTGAATGAGCAGTTCTTC.

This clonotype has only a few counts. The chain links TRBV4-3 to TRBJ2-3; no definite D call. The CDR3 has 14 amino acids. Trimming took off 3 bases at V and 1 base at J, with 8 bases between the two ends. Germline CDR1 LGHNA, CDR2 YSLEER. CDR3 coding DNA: TGCGCCAGCAGCCAGGGAAGTCGCACAGATACGCAGTATTTT. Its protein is CASSQGSRTDTQYF.

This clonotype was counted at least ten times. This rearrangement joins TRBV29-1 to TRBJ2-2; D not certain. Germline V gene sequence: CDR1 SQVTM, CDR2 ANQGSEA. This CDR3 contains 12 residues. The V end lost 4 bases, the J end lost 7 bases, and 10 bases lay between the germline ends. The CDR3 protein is CSVGLGSGELFF. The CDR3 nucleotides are TGCAGCGTTGGGTTGGGCAGCGGGGAGCTGTTTTTT.

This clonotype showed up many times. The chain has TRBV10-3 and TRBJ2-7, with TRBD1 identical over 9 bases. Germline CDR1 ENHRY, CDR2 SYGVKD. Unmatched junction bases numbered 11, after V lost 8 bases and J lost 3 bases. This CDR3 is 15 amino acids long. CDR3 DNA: TGTGCCATCCAACCCCGACAGGGGGGAGACTACGAGCAGTACTTC. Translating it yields CAIQPRQGGDYEQYF.

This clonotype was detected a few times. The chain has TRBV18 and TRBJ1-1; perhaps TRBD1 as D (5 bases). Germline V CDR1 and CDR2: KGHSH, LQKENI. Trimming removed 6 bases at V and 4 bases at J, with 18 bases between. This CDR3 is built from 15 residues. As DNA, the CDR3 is TGTGCCAGCTCCATGTACGGGGGTGAGGGCACTGAAGCTTTCTTT. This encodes CASSMYGGEGTEAFF.

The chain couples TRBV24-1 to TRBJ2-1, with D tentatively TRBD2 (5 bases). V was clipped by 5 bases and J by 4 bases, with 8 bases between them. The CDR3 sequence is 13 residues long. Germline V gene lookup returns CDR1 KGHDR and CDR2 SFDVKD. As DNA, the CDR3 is TGTGCCACCAGTGTTGGGGAGTACAATGAGCAGTTCTTC. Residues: CATSVGEYNEQFF.

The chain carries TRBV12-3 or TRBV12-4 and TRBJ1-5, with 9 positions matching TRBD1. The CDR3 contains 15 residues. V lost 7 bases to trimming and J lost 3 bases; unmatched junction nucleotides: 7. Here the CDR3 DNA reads TGTGCCAGCAACCTGGGACAGGGTAACAATCAGCCCCAGCATTTT. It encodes CASNLGQGNNQPQHF.

The CDR3 protein is CASSIRASGTKQFF. Written as DNA, the CDR3 is TGTGCCAGTAGTATACGAGCTAGCGGAACCAAGCAGTTCTTC. This chain links TRBV19 with TRBJ2-1; TRBD2 matches at 7 bases. The CDR3 extends over 14 amino acids. The V and J ends lost 2 bases and 11 bases, in that order; junction bases with no gene match: 9. Germline V gene data show CDR1 as LNHDA and CDR2 as SQIVND (reference sequence).

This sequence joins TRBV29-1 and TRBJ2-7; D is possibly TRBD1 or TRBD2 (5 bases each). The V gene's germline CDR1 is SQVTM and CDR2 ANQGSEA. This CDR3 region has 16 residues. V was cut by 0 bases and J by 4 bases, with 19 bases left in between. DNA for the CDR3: TGCAGCGTTGAAGACCGGAGACAGCGAGGGAAGTACGAGCAGTACTTC. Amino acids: CSVEDRRQRGKYEQYF.

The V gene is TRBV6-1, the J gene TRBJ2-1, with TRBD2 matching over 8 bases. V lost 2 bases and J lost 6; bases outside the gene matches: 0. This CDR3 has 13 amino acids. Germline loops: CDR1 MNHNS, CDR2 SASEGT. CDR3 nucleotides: TGTGCCAGCAGTGAAAGCGGGGGCAATGAGCAGTTCTTC. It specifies CASSESGGNEQFF.